The entry below describes one T cell receptor (beta chain). Antigen unknown. After isolation, RNA underwent reverse transcription to generate cDNA as the sequencing template. This table comes from immunoSEQ multiplex PCR, and its TCRdb copy is limited to in-frame clones, with some not included. This sample has roughly 120,000 clones, with 35% to 45% found just once. These data belong to a study of CD8+ T cells in alopecia areata. The overall study: The study gave treated patients oral tofacitinib at 5 to 10 mg twice daily.

Study-level points and caveats: Affected lesional scalp, above all in alopecia totalis/universalis, was more clonal than normal scalp.

Punch biopsies of lesional scalp, plus peripheral blood, were taken from alopecia areata patients. The CDR3 runs to 17 residues. This clonotype originated in a human donor with alopecia areata. The sample taken for sequencing was CD4+ T cells sorted from blood. The chain carries TRBV21-1 and TRBJ2-2; the D segment call TRBD1 is taken from the table without a DNA check. TRBV21-1 is annotated as a pseudogene. The CDR3 coding sequence is TGTGCCAGCAGCCGATCCCGACAGGGAGTGAGCACCGGGGAGCTGTTTTTT. Protein sequence: CASSRSRQGVSTGELFF.